Below, 18 T cell receptor beta chains from the same sample are listed, as sequenced in a study of cytomegalovirus exposure and HLA in healthy donors. Primers for the PCR totalled 60 Vbeta and 13 Jbeta. TCRdb's table, derived via immunoSEQ multiplex PCR, lists solely in-frame clones and lacks some. The sample yields 150,000 to 250,000 clones, 82% seen once. The source material was PBMCs. The receptors stem from a boy aged 2-9 years in good health and CMV-seronegative.

As concerns this clone: The junction shows a germline mismatch at one end, possibly a read error. V and J are TRBV29-1 and TRBJ2-2; 8 nucleotides agree with TRBD1. Germline loops: CDR1 SQVTM, CDR2 ANQGSEA. The CDR3 runs to 16 residues. The CDR3 DNA reads as TGCAGCGTGGAAGGGACAGGTCCCGCGAACACCGGGGAGCTGTTTTTT. Residues: CSVEGTGPANTGELFF.

The chain combines TRBV5-5 with TRBJ2-7; maybe TRBD2 (5 bases). This CDR3 contains 12 residues. CDR1 SGHKS and CDR2 YYEKEE come from the germline V gene (reference sequence). Deletions cut 3 bases from V and 3 bases from J, with 7 bases between. DNA for the CDR3: TGTGCCAGCAGCTCACTAGGCTACGAGCAGTACTTC. Its protein is CASSSLGYEQYF.

This clone appeared a few times. The chain is built from TRBV11-2 and TRBJ1-1; D gene uncertain. In germline, CDR1 is SGHAT, CDR2 FQNNGV. The CDR3 loop spans 13 amino acids. V was pared by 4 bases and J by 6 bases, with 12 bases between. Here the CDR3 reads CASSSQGLAEAFF. For the CDR3, the DNA is TGTGCCAGCAGCTCCCAAGGACTGGCTGAAGCTTTCTTT.

The V and J genes are TRBV2 and TRBJ2-7; D possibly corresponds to TRBD1 (5 bases). V was shortened by 6 bases and J by 2 bases, with 5 bases between the two germline ends. Germline CDR1 and CDR2: SNHLY and FYNNEI. The CDR3 is 11 residues long. For the CDR3, the DNA is TGTGCCAGCAGGGACACCTACGAGCAGTACTTC. It specifies CASRDTYEQYF. Combining the CDR3 with reference TRBV2 and TRBJ2-7 gives the whole variable domain EPEVTQTPSHQVTQMGQEVILRCVPISNHLYFYWYRQILGQKVEFLVSFYNNEISEKSEIFDDQFSVERPDGSNFTLKIRSTKLEDSAMYFCASRDTYEQYFGPGTRLTVT.

The rearrangement uses TRBV6-6 and TRBJ1-2, with D maybe TRBD1 (5 bases). Germline V gives CDR1 MNHNY, CDR2 SVGAGI (reference sequence). The V gene lost 8 bases and the J gene lost 0 bases, with 19 bases spanning the gap. The CDR3 totals 16 residues. CDR3 amino acids: CASRNGGGASNYGYTF. The CDR3, as DNA: TGTGCCAGCCGAAACGGGGGTGGGGCCTCTAACTATGGCTACACCTTC.

The rearrangement links TRBV5-1 to TRBJ2-7; possibly TRBD1 for D (6 bases). Between the trimmed V and J ends, which lost 1 base and 6 bases, there was a span of 11 bases. CDR3 size: 13 residues. Germline V gene sequence: CDR1 SGHRS, CDR2 YFSETQ. CDR3 region: CASSLNREREQYF. DNA of the CDR3: TGCGCCAGCAGCTTGAACAGGGAGCGCGAGCAGTACTTC.

V is TRBV4-1 and J is TRBJ2-3; possible D gene TRBD2, 6 bases. This CDR3 has 14 residues. Per germline, CDR1 MGHRA and CDR2 YSYEKL. V lost 2 bases and J lost 8, with 14 bases in between. CDR3 loop: CASSQTRLVSTQYF. The CDR3 DNA is TGCGCCAGCAGCCAAACCAGACTAGTTAGTACGCAGTATTTT.

This rearrangement joins TRBV15 to TRBJ1-1; D is possibly TRBD1 (5 bases). V was cut by 0 bases and J by 13 bases, with 15 bases left in between. CDR3 length: 13 amino acids. CDR1 and CDR2 (germline): LNHNV, YYDKDF (reference sequence). CDR3 sequence: CATSRDFGGLDFF. CDR3 DNA sequence: TGTGCCACCAGCAGAGATTTCGGGGGTTTGGATTTCTTT.

The chain is built from TRBV5-5 and TRBJ2-3, with D uncertain. V was clipped by 1 base and J by 2 bases, with 8 bases between them. CDR3 length: 14 amino acids. Germline V gene lookup returns CDR1 SGHKS and CDR2 YYEKEE (reference sequence). The CDR3 coding sequence is TGTGCCAGCAGCTTGAATAGCTTCACAGATACGCAGTATTTT. Translation: CASSLNSFTDTQYF.

This chain links TRBV19 with TRBJ1-6; D is unresolved. The CDR3 has 13 amino acids. Germline V gives CDR1 LNHDA, CDR2 SQIVND (reference sequence). V was cut by 2 bases and J by 6 bases, with 5 bases left in between. The DNA for the CDR3 is TGTGCCAGTAGTATATACAGTAATTCACCCCTCCACTTT. Encoded protein: CASSIYSNSPLHF.

The V and J genes are TRBV6-5 and TRBJ2-3, with D possibly matching TRBD1 (5 bases). V lost 2 bases and J lost 5, with 5 bases in between. The CDR3 has 12 residues. Germline CDR1 and CDR2: MNHEY and SVGAGI. CDR3 in DNA: TGTGCCAGCAGTTACAGGGGAGATACGCAGTATTTT. This gives the protein CASSYRGDTQYF.

This chain joins TRBV19 and TRBJ1-1, with D possibly TRBD1 on 6 matching bases. V was clipped by 6 bases and J by 5 bases, with 16 bases between them. Germline V gives CDR1 LNHDA, CDR2 SQIVND (reference sequence). There are 14 residues in the CDR3. CDR3 nucleotide sequence: TGTGCCAGTAGCCCACAGGGTGGCTGGACTGAAGCTTTCTTT. Translated: CASSPQGGWTEAFF.

V and J are TRBV15 and TRBJ2-7; possibly TRBD1 for D (5 bases). V was pared by 0 bases and J by 0 bases, with 9 bases between. Germline V gene lookup returns CDR1 LNHNV and CDR2 YYDKDF (reference sequence). The CDR3 is made up of 15 amino acids. CDR3: CATSREAGFSYEQYF. In DNA, the CDR3 is TGTGCCACCAGCAGAGAAGCAGGGTTCTCCTACGAGCAGTACTTC.

This clone was seen only a few times. The J gene is TRBJ2-3, the V gene TRBV5-1; 15 bases fit TRBD2. Per the germline V gene, CDR1 is SGHRS and CDR2 is YFSETQ. This CDR3 has 20 residues. V lost 3 bases, J lost 0 bases, and 11 bases stayed unmatched. The CDR3 DNA reads TGCGCCAGCAGCTCACCCTCCGGGACTAGCGGGGGGACTAGCACAGATACGCAGTATTTT. Amino acid sequence: CASSSPSGTSGGTSTDTQYF. The whole variable domain, filled in from reference TRBV5-1 and TRBJ2-3, reads KAGVTQTPRYLIKTRGQQVTLSCSPISGHRSVSWYQQTPGQGLQFLFEYFSETQRNKGNFPGRFSGRQFSNSRSEMNVSTLELGDSALYLCASSSPSGTSGGTSTDTQYFGPGTRLTVL.

The genes are TRBV5-5 and TRBJ2-7; D is perhaps TRBD2 (5 bases). V was cut by 2 bases and J by 0 bases, with 9 bases left in between. The CDR3 runs 14 residues. CDR1 is SGHKS, CDR2 YYEKEE, per germline (reference sequence). The chain's CDR3 is CASSFYGDSYEQYF. In nucleotides, the CDR3 is TGTGCCAGCAGCTTTTACGGGGACTCCTACGAGCAGTACTTC.

The J gene is TRBJ1-2, the V gene TRBV6-5; D not resolved. The V gene's germline CDR1 is MNHEY and CDR2 SVGAGI. CDR3 length equals 14 residues. The V end lost 0 bases, the J end lost 4 bases, and 9 bases lay between the germline ends. The CDR3 reads CASSYSRGFYGYTF. CDR3 bases: TGTGCCAGCAGTTACTCGAGAGGCTTCTATGGCTACACCTTC.

This clone has a single count. The V and J genes are TRBV7-9 and TRBJ2-7, with TRBD2 identical over 10 bases. The CDR3 sequence is 15 residues long. CDR1 is SEHNR, CDR2 FQNEAQ, per germline (reference sequence). V was clipped by 6 bases and J by 3 bases; unmatched bases: 8. The CDR3 DNA sequence: TGTGCCAGCAGTCATAGCGGGGGGCCGCACTACGAGCAGTACTTC. It yields the protein CASSHSGGPHYEQYF.

This clone was detected only a few times. The J gene is TRBJ2-3, the V gene TRBV2; D uncertain. Looked up from germline, CDR1 is SNHLY and CDR2 is FYNNEI. Trimming took 3 bases from V and 2 from J, leaving 15 bases between them. The CDR3 is 16 amino acids. CDR3 sequence: CASSELATFLTDTQYF. The CDR3 DNA follows: TGTGCCAGCAGTGAGTTGGCAACCTTCCTCACAGATACGCAGTATTTT.